These 30 T cell receptor beta chains were sequenced from one sample in a study of a mutant IDH1 vaccine in newly diagnosed glioma. Profiled with immunoSEQ multiplex PCR; TCRdb holds only in-frame clones, not every one. The sample holds tens of thousands of clones, about nine tenths seen once. The time point denotes: baseline, week 1 (first vaccination visit). Indicated treatment: pre-vaccination baseline after standard-of-care therapy. Sequenced material: PBMCs, taken from a glioma patient treated with radiotherapy, temozolomide or both. These receptors were obtained from a woman aged 40 to 49 with glioma.

The genes are TRBV18 and TRBJ2-5, with 10 bases fitting TRBD2. Germline CDR1 is KGHSH and CDR2 is LQKENI. The CDR3 length is 14 residues. After removal of 2 bases from V and 10 bases from J, the junction contained 7 bases not matched to a gene. In nucleotides, the CDR3 is TGTGCCAGCTCACCAGTCACTAGCGGGGTGGACCAGTACTTC. This sequence encodes CASSPVTSGVDQYF.

The chain links TRBV2 to TRBJ2-3; possibly TRBD2 for D (6 bases). V gave up 7 bases and J gave up 2 bases, with 13 bases separating them. The CDR3 is 14 amino acids. Germline lookup yields CDR1 SNHLY and CDR2 FYNNEI. The CDR3 DNA sequence: TGTGCCAGCATGGGACTCTCAAACACAGATACGCAGTATTTT. This sequence encodes CASMGLSNTDTQYF.

The chain joins TRBV2 to TRBJ1-6; D is undetermined. Looked up from germline, CDR1 is SNHLY and CDR2 is FYNNEI. Trimming took 5 bases from V and 6 from J, leaving 8 bases between them. This CDR3 spans 13 amino acids. In nucleotides, the CDR3 is TGTGCCAGCAGTACACAGAGTAATTCACCCCTCCACTTT. Residues: CASSTQSNSPLHF. The variable domain in full, with the rest retrieved from reference TRBV2 and TRBJ1-6, is EPEVTQTPSHQVTQMGQEVILRCVPISNHLYFYWYRQILGQKVEFLVSFYNNEISEKSEIFDDQFSVERPDGSNFTLKIRSTKLEDSAMYFCASSTQSNSPLHFGNGTRLTVT.

The chain links TRBV5-6 to TRBJ2-3; maybe TRBD1 (5 bases). V was shortened by 2 bases and J by 1 base, with 8 bases between the two germline ends. Germline CDR1 and CDR2: SGHDT and YYEEEE. The CDR3 runs 14 residues. The CDR3 protein is CASSFLGRTDTQYF. CDR3 DNA sequence: TGTGCCAGCAGCTTCTTGGGGCGCACAGATACGCAGTATTTT.

The gene calls are TRBV9 and TRBJ2-3; 8 bases are a match to TRBD1. CDR1 is SGDLS, CDR2 YYNGEE, per germline. Trimming took 2 bases from V and 2 from J; bases not matched to a gene: 1. The CDR3 runs 14 residues. The CDR3 loop reads CASSVQGATDTQYF. In DNA form, the CDR3 reads TGTGCCAGCAGCGTCCAGGGGGCCACAGATACGCAGTATTTT.

This chain connects TRBV4-3 to TRBJ2-4; possible D gene TRBD1, 6 bases. Trimming removed 0 bases from V and 0 bases from J, with 12 bases in between. The CDR3 consists of 17 residues. Germline assignment: CDR1 LGHNA and CDR2 YSLEER. CDR3 DNA sequence: TGCGCCAGCAGCCAAGACTCCTGGGGGCTAGCCAAAAACATTCAGTACTTC. Translating gives CASSQDSWGLAKNIQYF.

V is TRBV5-6 and J is TRBJ2-5, with 10 positions matching TRBD2. CDR1 is SGHDT and CDR2 is YYEEEE in the germline V gene. The junction had 10 bases not matched to a gene; V was cut back by 1 base and J by 4 bases. This CDR3 has 17 residues. The CDR3 DNA follows: TGTGCCAGCAGCTTGTGGCTAGCGGGGGCCCAGGGAGAGACCCAGTACTTC. It specifies CASSLWLAGAQGETQYF.

In this sample, this clone turned up once. The J gene is TRBJ1-1, the V gene TRBV6-1; the D is unclear. The CDR3 extends over 14 amino acids. V dropped 2 bases and J dropped 5 bases, with 12 bases sitting between them. Germline CDR1 MNHNS, CDR2 SASEGT. The CDR3 DNA follows: TGTGCCAGCAGTGAATCTTACAGCGGAACTGAAGCTTTCTTT. This gives the protein CASSESYSGTEAFF.

The V call is TRBV29-1, the J call TRBJ2-2; 8 nucleotides align to TRBD1. After removal of 3 bases from V and 6 bases from J, the junction contained 3 bases not matched to a gene. Germline V CDR1 and CDR2: SQVTM, ANQGSEA. The CDR3 covers 13 residues. The CDR3 loop is CSVETGAAGELFF. CDR3 DNA sequence: TGCAGCGTTGAGACAGGGGCGGCCGGGGAGCTGTTTTTT.

This sequence joins TRBV18 and TRBJ1-2; 8 bases are a match to TRBD1. This CDR3 has 15 residues. Unmatched junction bases numbered 7, after V lost 3 bases and J lost 4 bases. Germline loops: CDR1 KGHSH, CDR2 LQKENI. In nucleotides, the CDR3 is TGTGCCAGCTCACCCTCAGGGGGCTTGATCTATGGCTACACCTTC. Amino acids: CASSPSGGLIYGYTF. The full variable domain, rest sourced from reference TRBV18 and TRBJ1-2, is NAGVMQNPRHLVRRRGQEARLRCSPMKGHSHVYWYRQLPEEGLKFMVYLQKENIIDESGMPKERFSAEFPKEGPSILRIQQVVRGDSAAYFCASSPSGGLIYGYTFGSGTRLTVV.

The rearrangement joins TRBV7-2 to TRBJ1-1, with a possible D match to TRBD1 (5 bases). Germline loops: CDR1 SGHTA, CDR2 FQGNSA. V lost 3 bases and J 10 bases, leaving 9 bases between the germline ends. The CDR3 consists of 11 residues. Here the CDR3 DNA reads TGTGCCAGCAGCTTCTCAGGGAGAGCTTTCTTT. Amino acid sequence: CASSFSGRAFF.

The chain employs TRBV10-2 and TRBJ2-5; 9 positions match TRBD2. The CDR3 is made up of 14 amino acids. Unmatched junction bases numbered 8, after V lost 6 bases and J lost 6 bases. Germline CDR1 is WSHSY and CDR2 is SAAADI. DNA of the CDR3: TGCGCCAGCAGCTGGGCGGGGGGGCTAAAGACCCAGTACTTC. Its translation is CASSWAGGLKTQYF.

To note about this clone: Other DNA sequences in the sample encode the same CDR3. The chain joins TRBV5-1 to TRBJ1-2; D uncertain. This CDR3 has 12 residues. V was trimmed by 0 bases and J by 4 bases, leaving 4 bases between them. Germline loops: CDR1 SGHRS, CDR2 YFSETQ. CDR3 sequence reads: CASSLEGYGYTF. CDR3 DNA sequence: TGCGCCAGCAGCTTGGAGGGCTATGGCTACACCTTC.

V gene TRBV30 combines with J gene TRBJ1-5; the match to TRBD1 covers 8 bases. The ends lost 5 bases at V and 6 bases at J; junction bases unmatched: 6. The CDR3 loop spans 13 amino acids. Germline lookup yields CDR1 GTSNPN and CDR2 SVGIG (reference sequence). The CDR3 here is CAWGRGPGQPQHF. As DNA, the CDR3 is TGTGCCTGGGGCAGGGGGCCCGGTCAGCCCCAGCATTTT.

The CDR3 sequence: CAISEASGYTDTQYF. CDR3 bases: TGTGCCATCAGTGAGGCTAGCGGCTACACAGATACGCAGTATTTT. V and J are TRBV10-3 and TRBJ2-3, with 7 bases aligning to TRBD2. This CDR3 region has 15 residues. The V and J ends lost 2 bases and 2 bases, in that order; junction bases with no gene match: 4. The V gene's germline CDR1 is ENHRY and CDR2 SYGVKD.

This chain connects TRBV6-5 to TRBJ2-7, with D possibly TRBD1 on 5 matching bases. V lost 2 bases to trimming and J lost 2 bases, with 10 bases between them. Germline loops: CDR1 MNHEY, CDR2 SVGAGI. This CDR3 is 14 amino acids long. CDR3 sequence: CASSYGHRTYEQYF. Written as DNA, the CDR3 is TGTGCCAGCAGTTACGGGCACAGGACCTACGAGCAGTACTTC.

The V gene is TRBV6-5, the J gene TRBJ1-2; D call uncertain. The CDR3 spans 12 residues. V shed 7 bases and J shed 5 bases, with 11 bases lying between them. The germline CDR1 and CDR2 sequences are MNHEY and SVGAGI. CDR3 bases: TGTGCCAGCAAATCAGTAGGGTATGGCTACACCTTC. Translating gives CASKSVGYGYTF.

This clone was seen a single time. The rearrangement joins TRBV19 to TRBJ1-1; 8 nucleotides line up with TRBD1. This CDR3 has 14 residues. Germline CDR1 and CDR2: LNHDA and SQIVND (reference sequence). With V trimmed by 5 bases and J by 4 bases, 6 bases remained unmatched. The CDR3 reads CASSGTGVGTEAFF. CDR3 nucleotides: TGTGCCAGTAGTGGGACAGGTGTGGGCACTGAAGCTTTCTTT.

The chain combines TRBV18 with TRBJ1-1; TRBD1 is a possible D gene (6 bases). In germline, CDR1 is KGHSH, CDR2 LQKENI. Between the trimmed V and J ends, which lost 3 bases and 5 bases, there was a span of 13 bases. The CDR3 extends over 14 amino acids. CDR3 coding DNA: TGTGCCAGCTCACCTCCAGGGGTTCGTACTGAAGCTTTCTTT. It encodes CASSPPGVRTEAFF.

This chain joins TRBV2 and TRBJ2-3; 7 bases line up with TRBD1. The CDR3 has 16 residues. Germline V gives CDR1 SNHLY, CDR2 FYNNEI. The V gene end was trimmed by 6 bases and the J gene end by 5 bases; junction bases not matched to a gene: 14. CDR3 protein: CASSATGEMGRDTQYF. Here the CDR3 DNA reads TGTGCCAGCAGCGCTACAGGGGAAATGGGTCGAGATACGCAGTATTTT.

This rearrangement joins TRBV5-1 to TRBJ2-1, with 7 nucleotides matching TRBD1. V gave up 7 bases and J gave up 6 bases; unmatched junction bases: 10. CDR3 size: 14 residues. Per germline, CDR1 SGHRS and CDR2 YFSETQ. CDR3 in amino acids: CASVRDRVVNEQFF. For the CDR3, the DNA is TGCGCCAGCGTCCGGGACAGAGTAGTCAATGAGCAGTTCTTC.

V gene TRBV6-5 combines with J gene TRBJ1-1, with D possibly matching TRBD1 (6 bases). The CDR3 spans 16 residues. V lost 2 bases and J lost 3, with 16 bases in between. CDR1 is MNHEY, CDR2 SVGAGI, per germline. CDR3: CASSYASQGVYTEAFF. CDR3 nucleotides: TGTGCCAGCAGTTACGCCTCACAGGGTGTTTACACTGAAGCTTTCTTT.

V gene TRBV21-1 combines with J gene TRBJ2-6; the DNA was not used to check the table's D call, TRBD1. TRBV21-1 is designated a pseudogene. This CDR3 region has 17 residues. The chain's CDR3 is CASRDRVWSSGANVLTF. As DNA, the CDR3 is TGTGCCAGCAGGGACAGGGTCTGGAGCTCTGGGGCCAACGTCCTGACTTTC.

The V and J genes are TRBV19 and TRBJ1-1; no clear D gene. Trimming pared 3 bases from V and 2 bases from J, leaving 7 bases between. CDR3 length equals 13 residues. The V gene's germline CDR1 is LNHDA and CDR2 SQIVND (reference sequence). For the CDR3, the DNA is TGTGCCAGTAGTATCCGCTTTAACACTGAAGCTTTCTTT. Protein product: CASSIRFNTEAFF.

This clone is a singleton in its sample. The gene calls are TRBV1 and TRBJ1-6; the DNA was not compared with TRBD1, the D call given in the table. TRBV1 is a recognized pseudogene. The CDR3 sequence is 16 residues long. The CDR3 here is CTSRHKGAWDNSPLHF. Written as DNA, the CDR3 is TGCACCAGCAGACATAAGGGGGCGTGGGATAATTCACCCCTCCACTTT.

This chain connects TRBV9 to TRBJ1-2; TRBD1 is a possible D gene (5 bases). The length of the CDR3 is 15 residues. V was clipped by 7 bases and J by 1 base, with 17 bases between them. CDR1 SGDLS and CDR2 YYNGEE come from the germline V gene. The DNA of the CDR3 is TGTGCCAGCGCAGCGGGGGGTGGCAGTAACTATGGCTACACCTTC. Amino acid sequence: CASAAGGGSNYGYTF.

V usage is TRBV7-2 and J usage is TRBJ2-7; D remains ambiguous. V was clipped by 3 bases and J by 7 bases, with 13 bases between them. The CDR3 spans 13 residues. Germline CDR1 SGHTA, CDR2 FQGNSA. CDR3 coding DNA: TGTGCCAGCAGCTTCTACAGTTATCAAGAGCAGTACTTC. Translating gives CASSFYSYQEQYF.

The chain combines TRBV6-6 with TRBJ2-2, with a weak D call TRBD1 (6 bases). CDR1 and CDR2 from the germline V gene are MNHNY and SVGAGI (reference sequence). Trimming pared 7 bases from V and 2 bases from J, leaving 17 bases between. The CDR3 extends over 16 amino acids. For the CDR3, the DNA is TGTGCCAGCACCACAAGAGCCAGGGGAAACACCGGGGAGCTGTTTTTT. This gives the protein CASTTRARGNTGELFF.

V is TRBV7-8 and J is TRBJ2-7, with 8 bases matching TRBD1. CDR3 length: 16 amino acids. Germline CDR1 is SGHVS and CDR2 is FQNEAQ. The ends lost 3 bases at V and 0 bases at J; junction bases unmatched: 7. The CDR3 region has the DNA TGTGCCAGCAGCTTGACCGGGACAGGATTCTCCTACGAGCAGTACTTC. This translates into CASSLTGTGFSYEQYF.

This chain links TRBV5-4 with TRBJ2-3; 7 bases line up with TRBD2. V dropped 0 bases and J dropped 2; count of bases not matched to a gene: 6. Germline V gene data show CDR1 as SGHNT and CDR2 as YYREEE (reference sequence). This CDR3 is built from 16 residues. The CDR3 loop is CASSLVLREYTDTQYF. The CDR3 coding sequence is TGTGCCAGCAGCTTGGTACTGCGGGAGTACACAGATACGCAGTATTTT.